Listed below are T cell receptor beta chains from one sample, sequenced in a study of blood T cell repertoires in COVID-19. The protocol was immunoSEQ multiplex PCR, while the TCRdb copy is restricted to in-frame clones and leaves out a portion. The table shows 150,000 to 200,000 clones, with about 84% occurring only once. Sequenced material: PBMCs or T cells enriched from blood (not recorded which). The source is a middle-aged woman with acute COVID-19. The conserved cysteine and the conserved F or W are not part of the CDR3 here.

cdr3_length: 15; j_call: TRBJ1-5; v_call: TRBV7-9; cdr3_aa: ASSLAGQGARYQPQH
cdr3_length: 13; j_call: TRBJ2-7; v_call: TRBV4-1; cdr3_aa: ASSRGTGNPHEQY
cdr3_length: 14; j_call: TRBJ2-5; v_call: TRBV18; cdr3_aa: ASSPRQGAQSETQY
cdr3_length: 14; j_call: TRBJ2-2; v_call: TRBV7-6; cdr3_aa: ASSRLRDGNTGELF
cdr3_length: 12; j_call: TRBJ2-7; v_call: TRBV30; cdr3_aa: AWSVGGRVDEQY
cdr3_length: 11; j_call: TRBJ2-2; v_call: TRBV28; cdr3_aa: AWGPQNTGELF
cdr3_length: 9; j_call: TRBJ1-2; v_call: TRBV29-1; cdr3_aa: SVEMLYGYT
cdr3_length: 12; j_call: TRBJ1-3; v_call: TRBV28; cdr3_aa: ASATGAVGNTIY
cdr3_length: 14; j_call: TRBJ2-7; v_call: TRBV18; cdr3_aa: ASSSNRASLPYEQY
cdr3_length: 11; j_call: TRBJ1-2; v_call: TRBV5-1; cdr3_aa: ASSLEQGRGYT
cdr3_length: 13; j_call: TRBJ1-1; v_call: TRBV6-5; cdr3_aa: ASSLMTPGDTEAF
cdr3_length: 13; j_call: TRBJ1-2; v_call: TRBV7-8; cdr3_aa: ASSLDRAVNYGYT
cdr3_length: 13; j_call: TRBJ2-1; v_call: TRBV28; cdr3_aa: ASRDAGAGEYEQF
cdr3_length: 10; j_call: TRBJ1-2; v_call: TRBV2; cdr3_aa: ASSESGYGYT
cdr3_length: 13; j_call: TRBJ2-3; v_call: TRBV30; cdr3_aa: AWSEGLPGADTQY
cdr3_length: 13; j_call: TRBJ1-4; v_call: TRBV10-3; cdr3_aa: AISGGLATNEKLF
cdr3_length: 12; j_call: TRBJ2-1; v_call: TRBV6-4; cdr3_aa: ATGTGEGVDEQF
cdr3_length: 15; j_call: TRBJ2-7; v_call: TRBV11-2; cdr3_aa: ASSFSSQRGRTYEQY
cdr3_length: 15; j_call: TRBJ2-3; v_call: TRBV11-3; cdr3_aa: ASSPGLAGPGTDTQY
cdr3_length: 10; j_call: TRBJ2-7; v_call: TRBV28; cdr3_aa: AVLASPYEQY
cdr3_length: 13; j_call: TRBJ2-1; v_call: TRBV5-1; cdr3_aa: ASSLALAGLNEQF
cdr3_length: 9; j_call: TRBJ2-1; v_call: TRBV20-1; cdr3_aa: SAMTSGRLF
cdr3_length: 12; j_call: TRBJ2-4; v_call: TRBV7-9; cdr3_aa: ASSFRGSENIQY
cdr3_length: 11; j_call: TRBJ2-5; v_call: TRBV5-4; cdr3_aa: AFRDYGEETQY
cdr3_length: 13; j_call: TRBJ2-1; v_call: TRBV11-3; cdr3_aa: ASSQWTSGSNEQF